This is a list of T cell receptor beta chains from one sample in a study of blood T cell repertoires in COVID-19. The protocol was immunoSEQ multiplex PCR, while the TCRdb copy is restricted to in-frame clones and leaves out a portion. The sample lists roughly 320,000 clones, roughly 91% occurring once. Material: peripheral blood. These receptors originate from a woman in her thirties with COVID-19, enrolled during active disease. CDR3s leave out the opening cysteine and the closing phenylalanine or tryptophan. A row's size may be missing; if present it is once, few, many or a size class.

NA	16	TRBV7-8	ASSLGTQGARGANVLT
NA	12	TRBV7-9	ASSRQTSTDTQY
NA	11	TRBV2	ASSGEGNSPLH
NA	14	TRBV18	ASSPLGPGRGSPLH
NA	12	TRBV14	ASSQLTVGGTQY
NA	13	TRBV7-9	ASSWTGAGTDTQY
NA	11	TRBV6-5	ASSYTRGGGYT
NA	13	TRBV5-1	ASSAQTSEAETQY
NA	12	TRBV9	ASSVGTGAREQY
NA	13	TRBV12-5	ASAPDRKGNQPQH
once	17	TRBV9	ASSPPAGQGFLAGNTIY
NA	12	TRBV6-6	ASSPIGGPHEQF
NA	12	TRBV5-1	ASSFDSRDSPLH
NA	12	TRBV6-5	ASSYSKRGGELF
NA	13	TRBV5-1	ASSWGQGGIYGYT
NA	13	TRBV6-5	ASSNLRDRNEKLF
NA	13	TRBV19	ASTRAGTKVTEAF
NA	12	TRBV27	ASSLGDRPLNVF
NA	14	TRBV15	ATRTRAVAGEDTQY
NA	12	TRBV6-5	ASTTVSANYGYT
NA	13	TRBV3-1/TRBV3-2	ASSHRTGANYGYT
NA	13	TRBV7-9	ASSLGDRDQETQY
NA	12	TRBV25-1	ASSLTGVVTEAF
NA	11	TRBV27	ASQFNLNTEAF
NA	14	TRBV28	ASSLSIGQGADTQY
NA	12	TRBV12-5	ASTTGGTYNEQF
NA	14	TRBV3-1/TRBV3-2	ASSPTSGGGEDTQY
NA	12	TRBV5-6	ASINRGANYGYT
NA	14	TRBV5-1	ASSETNTGTGNTIY
NA	14	TRBV4-2	ASSRVGQGSSYEQY
NA	9	TRBV20-1	SARASYGYT
once	13	TRBV6-1	ASSDRQGVNTEAF